The rows below give T cell receptor beta chains drawn from one sample of a study of memory CD4+ T cells and cytomegalovirus serostatus. This table comes from immunoSEQ multiplex PCR, and its TCRdb copy is limited to in-frame clones, with some not included. The sample contains over 65,000 clones, approximately 78% of which appear only once. The sample taken for sequencing was memory CD4+ T cells from blood. These receptors originate from an adult in good health and CMV-seropositive. The CDR3 runs from the conserved cysteine through the conserved F or W. Each record gives: D gene, J gene, clone size, V gene, CDR3 DNA, CDR3 protein. D genes are given only for firm matches. The listing skips clone size in some rows; elsewhere it reads once, few, many or a size class.

d_call: .; j_call: TRBJ2-5; clone_size: .; v_call: TRBV7-2; cdr3_nt: TGTGCCAGCAGCTTTGACCAAGAGACCCAGTACTTC; cdr3_aa: CASSFDQETQYF
d_call: TRBD2; j_call: TRBJ2-3; clone_size: .; v_call: TRBV5-1; cdr3_nt: TGCGCCAGCAGAAAAGCGGGAGGGCCGGATACGCAGTATTTT; cdr3_aa: CASRKAGGPDTQYF
d_call: .; j_call: TRBJ2-5; clone_size: .; v_call: TRBV9; cdr3_nt: TGTGCCAGCAGCGTAGGGATAGAGGAGACCCAGTACTTC; cdr3_aa: CASSVGIEETQYF
d_call: .; j_call: TRBJ1-1; clone_size: .; v_call: TRBV18; cdr3_nt: TGTGCCAGCCGGGATCCTCCCCAGAGTGAAGCTTTCTTT; cdr3_aa: CASRDPPQSEAFF
d_call: .; j_call: TRBJ1-2; clone_size: once; v_call: TRBV11-3; cdr3_nt: TGTGCCAGCAGCTTAGATAGAACTGAGGACACCTTC; cdr3_aa: CASSLDRTEDTF
d_call: .; j_call: TRBJ1-2; clone_size: .; v_call: TRBV28; cdr3_nt: TGTGCCAGCAGTTCCACCTGGGGGGGGGCGGGTGGCTACACCTTC; cdr3_aa: CASSSTWGGAGGYTF
d_call: TRBD2; j_call: TRBJ2-3; clone_size: .; v_call: TRBV4-3; cdr3_nt: TGCGCCAGCAGCCAAGCACTAGCGCCCACAGATACGCAGTATTTT; cdr3_aa: CASSQALAPTDTQYF
d_call: .; j_call: TRBJ1-2; clone_size: .; v_call: TRBV5-6; cdr3_nt: TGTGCCAGCACCAAACGAGGGGGACAAGACTATGGCTACACCTTC; cdr3_aa: CASTKRGGQDYGYTF
d_call: .; j_call: TRBJ2-3; clone_size: .; v_call: TRBV18; cdr3_nt: TGTGCCAGCTCACCAGTGCTGAGCACAGATACGCAGTATTTT; cdr3_aa: CASSPVLSTDTQYF
d_call: .; j_call: TRBJ1-1; clone_size: few; v_call: TRBV6-5; cdr3_nt: TGTGCCAGCAGGGAGGAGAACACTGAAGCTTTCTTT; cdr3_aa: CASREENTEAFF
d_call: .; j_call: TRBJ1-1; clone_size: few; v_call: TRBV9; cdr3_nt: TGTGCCAGCAGCGTGCTTTCCGGCGACACTGAAGCTTTCTTT; cdr3_aa: CASSVLSGDTEAFF
d_call: TRBD1; j_call: TRBJ1-2; clone_size: .; v_call: TRBV7-2; cdr3_nt: TGTGCCAGCAGCCAGGGACAGGGGATTTACTATGGCTACACCTTC; cdr3_aa: CASSQGQGIYYGYTF
d_call: TRBD2; j_call: TRBJ2-5; clone_size: .; v_call: TRBV27; cdr3_nt: TGTGCCAGCAGTCCCGTGTGGGGGGGAGAGACCCAGTACTTC; cdr3_aa: CASSPVWGGETQYF
d_call: .; j_call: TRBJ1-3; clone_size: few; v_call: TRBV29-1; cdr3_nt: TGCAGCGGTGAAGGGGCTGCGGGAAACACCATATATTTT; cdr3_aa: CSGEGAAGNTIYF
d_call: .; j_call: TRBJ2-3; clone_size: once; v_call: TRBV7-9; cdr3_nt: TGTGCCAGCAGCTTAGGAGGAACAGATACGCAGTATTTT; cdr3_aa: CASSLGGTDTQYF
d_call: TRBD1; j_call: TRBJ1-1; clone_size: .; v_call: TRBV30; cdr3_nt: TGTGCCTGGACTAGACAGGGGGCCGTTTTGACGAACACTGAAGCTTTCTTT; cdr3_aa: CAWTRQGAVLTNTEAFF
d_call: TRBD2; j_call: TRBJ2-1; clone_size: .; v_call: TRBV11-2; cdr3_nt: TGTGCCAGCAGCCGCGGACTAGCGGGAACTAATGAGCAGTTCTTC; cdr3_aa: CASSRGLAGTNEQFF
d_call: .; j_call: TRBJ1-2; clone_size: .; v_call: TRBV11-3; cdr3_nt: TGTGCCAGCAGCTCCCCAAGGAATTGGAGGAACTATGGCTACACCTTC; cdr3_aa: CASSSPRNWRNYGYTF
d_call: .; j_call: TRBJ1-2; clone_size: .; v_call: TRBV9; cdr3_nt: TGTGCCAGCAGCGTAGCCCCAGGGTCTGGCTACACCTTC; cdr3_aa: CASSVAPGSGYTF
d_call: TRBD2; j_call: TRBJ2-3; clone_size: .; v_call: TRBV6-5; cdr3_nt: TGTGCCAGCAGTTACCCCGAGCGGGATGGCACAGATACGCAGTATTTT; cdr3_aa: CASSYPERDGTDTQYF
d_call: .; j_call: TRBJ1-2; clone_size: .; v_call: TRBV2; cdr3_nt: TGTGCCAGCAGATGGGCCGGCGGAAGCTATGGCTACACCTTC; cdr3_aa: CASRWAGGSYGYTF
d_call: TRBD1; j_call: TRBJ1-2; clone_size: few; v_call: TRBV7-8; cdr3_nt: TGTGCCAGCAGCTTAAGGACAGGAAACCTTAACTATGGCTACACCTTC; cdr3_aa: CASSLRTGNLNYGYTF
d_call: .; j_call: TRBJ2-2; clone_size: many; v_call: TRBV19; cdr3_nt: TGTGCCAGTAGTGGGCAAGCGGCGAACACCGGGGAGCTGTTTTTT; cdr3_aa: CASSGQAANTGELFF
d_call: .; j_call: TRBJ2-2; clone_size: .; v_call: TRBV10-3; cdr3_nt: TGTGCCATCAAAGGTTCGAGCACCGGGGAGCTGTTTTTT; cdr3_aa: CAIKGSSTGELFF
d_call: .; j_call: TRBJ2-1; clone_size: once; v_call: TRBV5-1; cdr3_nt: TGCGCCAGCAGCTTATTAGGGGGAGGGAGCTCCTACAATGAGCAGTTCTTC; cdr3_aa: CASSLLGGGSSYNEQFF
d_call: TRBD2; j_call: TRBJ2-2; clone_size: .; v_call: TRBV28; cdr3_nt: TGTGCCAGCAGGCCGGTCGGAGCGGGGGGGCAGGGGACCGGGGAGCTGTTTTTT; cdr3_aa: CASRPVGAGGQGTGELFF
d_call: .; j_call: TRBJ2-1; clone_size: few; v_call: TRBV7-9; cdr3_nt: TGTGCCAGCAGCTCCCTGGACCCTGGCTCCTACAATGAGCAGTTCTTC; cdr3_aa: CASSSLDPGSYNEQFF